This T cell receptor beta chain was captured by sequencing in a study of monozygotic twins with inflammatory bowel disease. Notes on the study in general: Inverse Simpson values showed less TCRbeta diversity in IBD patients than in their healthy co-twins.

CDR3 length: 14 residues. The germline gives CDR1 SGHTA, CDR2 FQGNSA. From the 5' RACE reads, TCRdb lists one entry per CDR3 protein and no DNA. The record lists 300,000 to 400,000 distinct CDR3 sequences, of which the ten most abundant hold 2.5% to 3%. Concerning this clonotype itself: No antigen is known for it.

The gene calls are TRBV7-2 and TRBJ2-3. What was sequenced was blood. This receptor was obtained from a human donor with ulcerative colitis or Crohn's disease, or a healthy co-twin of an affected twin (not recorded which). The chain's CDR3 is CASSSGLAGDTQYF.